This TCR beta chain was identified in a study of T cells after yellow fever vaccination (dated by TCRdb to 2018 to 2020). Broadly, across the study: The SMART-Seq v4 Ultra Low Input RNA kit was used to prepare libraries from fractions with low cell numbers. To follow T-cell clones before and after both primary and booster YFV17D yellow fever vaccination, bulk TCR alpha and beta repertoires underwent longitudinal sequencing. The cohort comprised two healthy male donors, one aged 18 to 30 and one aged 30 to 40 years. Blood was drawn at multiple timepoints before and after primary and secondary immunization, with bulk PBMC replicates and cell subsets isolated.

The paper's findings and limits, for the study overall: Because only two donors were included in the study, the extent to which the findings can be generalized is limited. The secondary T-cell response was found to be weaker but faster than the primary response, with a peak reached on day 5 rather than on day 15. A small share of clonotypes occurred in both CD4 and CD8 compartments, likely arising from convergent recombination. Most clones expanded after primary vaccination were re-detected after the booster (96% of CD4 and about 88% of CD8), suggesting broad memory maintenance. Computational filtering was needed because FACS-sorted repertoires could contain abundant contaminating clonotypes from the bulk population.

TCR cDNA was synthesized by 5'RACE template switching, through which a universal primer site and unique molecular identifiers were introduced. Priming of cDNA synthesis was performed from both the TCR alpha and TCR beta constant segments. Libraries were amplified in two PCR steps, with sample barcodes and sequencing adapters added in the second step. Sequencing of libraries was performed on Illumina HiSeq 2500 (2x100 bp) or NovaSeq (2x150 bp). The authors' pipeline ran thus. MIGEC was used to demultiplex reads and collapse the reads into UMI consensus sequences, and MiXCR was used for V(D)J alignment. Clonotypes responding to the vaccine were identified with edgeR on replicate PBMC samples, with the criteria of FDR below 0.01 and a log2 fold change above 5 up to day 15. Each bulk clonotype was labeled CD4 or CD8 based on which sequenced repertoire, CD4 or CD8, contained the clonotype at higher abundance. The public reads were quality trimmed at Q25 with fastp and then assembled into clones with MiXCR by TCRdb, keeping productive beta chains. Each CDR3 protein gets just one entry, which takes the most common genes and DNA from the rows behind it. TCRdb, rather than the study authors, made the V and J calls. This sample is represented by about 73,000 distinct CDR3 sequences; around 7.7% of them were singletons. Jointly, the top ten make up roughly 41% of the sample.

Comment on this clonotype: It lacks a known antigen. Base qualities were left out, and no much larger clone turns up one base away.

CDR1 and CDR2 are read off the germline V gene (reference sequence) as LNHNV and YYDKDF. Measured from the cysteine to the phenylalanine, the CDR3 is 14 residues long. Here the CDR3 DNA is all that survives: 42 bases in frame from base 1. Trimming takes 1 base from V and 9 bases from J, and the germline ends sit 13 bases apart. Per the publication, the treatment or condition label means: live attenuated yellow fever vaccine strain. PBMCs were isolated from peripheral blood using a standard Ficoll-Paque protocol. CD4 and CD8 T-cell fractions were isolated with Dynabeads CD4 and CD8 positive selection kits. TriZol was used to extract RNA from bulk PBMCs, CD4 and CD8 fractions, and dextramer-positive and dextramer-negative fractions.

The rearranged chain carries TRBV15 and TRBJ2-1, with the identity of the D gene unclear. This TCR was sampled from a man under 40 who received the YFV17D yellow fever vaccine. The specimen was CD8+ T cells sorted from PBMCs, collected on the day of the yellow fever booster vaccination. The CDR3 protein: CATSRVPRTSEQFF. The base sequence is TGTGCCACCAGCAGAGTCCCTAGGACCAGTGAGCAGTTCTTC.